This T cell receptor beta chain originates from a study of T cells in Graves' hyperthyroidism and ophthalmopathy. Regarding the study as a whole: Model predictions of ophthalmopathy came a median around 7.1 months before onset.

TCR beta CDR3 region amplification was performed from RNA transcripts. The HTBI set primed first-round TCR CDR3 RT-PCR. TCRdb recomputed calls from the multiplex PCR reads with MiXCR, one row per CDR3 protein. The repertoire has a few hundred thousand distinct CDR3 sequences, approximately 15% of them found once; the top ten carry over 15%. Patients aged 18 to 65 had newly diagnosed hyperthyroidism lasting under 2 months. Diagnoses rested on clinical symptoms, serum thyroxine and TRAb, thyroid ultrasound and orbital computed tomography. As concerns this clonotype: Its target is unknown.

The TCR comes from a woman aged 18-35 years with Graves' hyperthyroidism. The sample comprised blood.

In DNA form, the CDR3 reads TGTGCCAGCAGCTCCCGGACAGAAGGGATAGGCAATCAGCCCCAGCATTTT. It yields the protein CASSSRTEGIGNQPQHF. This chain connects TRBV13 to TRBJ1-5; tentative D call: TRBD1 (6 bases). Germline V gene data show CDR1 as PRHDT and CDR2 as FYEKMQ (reference sequence). The CDR3 loop spans 17 amino acids. Trimming pared 4 bases from V and 2 bases from J, leaving 18 bases between.